Listed below are T cell receptor beta chains from one sample, sequenced in a study of shared clonotypes between healthy human individuals. Here immunoSEQ multiplex PCR was the method, and the copy in TCRdb shows in-frame clones only, minus some. The repertoire holds 1.6 million or so clones, with more than 95% as singletons. Sequences were obtained from naive CD4+ T cells sorted from blood. The receptor set was obtained from a young man in good health. Each CDR3 is given with its conserved first and last residue. D genes are given only for firm matches. Clone size is stated in some rows and not others, as once, few, many or a class when expanded.

d_call | clone_size | j_call | v_call | cdr3_aa | cdr3_nt
NA | once | TRBJ2-3 | TRBV28 | CASSSSFDTQYF | TGTGCCAGCAGTTCCTCGTTCGATACGCAGTATTTT
NA | NA | TRBJ1-2 | TRBV28 | CASVSPGITDYGYTF | TGTGCCAGCGTCTCCCCCGGGATCACGGATTATGGCTACACCTTC
NA | NA | TRBJ1-4 | TRBV30 | CAWSPKTGSTNEKLFF | TGTGCCTGGAGTCCTAAGACAGGTTCAACTAATGAAAAACTGTTTTTT
NA | NA | TRBJ1-4 | TRBV28 | CASRTTGATNEKLFF | TGTGCCAGCAGAACGACAGGAGCAACTAATGAAAAACTGTTTTTT
TRBD1 | NA | TRBJ2-1 | TRBV7-9 | CASSLAGTGHLGEQFF | TGTGCCAGCAGCTTAGCCGGGACAGGGCACCTGGGTGAGCAGTTCTTC
NA | NA | TRBJ1-5 | TRBV28 | CASRRTENQPQHF | TGTGCCAGCAGAAGGACAGAAAATCAGCCCCAGCATTTT
NA | NA | TRBJ2-3 | TRBV7-8 | CASSLEGGSDTQYF | TGTGCCAGCAGCTTAGAAGGTGGTTCAGATACGCAGTATTTT
NA | NA | TRBJ2-5 | TRBV7-8 | CATQKSGQETQYF | TGTGCCACTCAGAAGAGTGGCCAAGAGACCCAGTACTTC
NA | NA | TRBJ1-2 | TRBV20-1 | CSAGQVNGYTF | TGCAGTGCTGGGCAGGTTAATGGCTACACCTTC
TRBD1 | NA | TRBJ2-7 | TRBV5-1 | CASSLTGQGIYEQYF | TGCGCCAGCAGCTTGACCGGACAGGGGATTTACGAGCAGTACTTC
TRBD2 | NA | TRBJ2-7 | TRBV6-1 | CASSDARGGSGKQYF | TGTGCCAGCAGTGACGCCCGGGGGGGATCGGGCAAGCAGTACTTC
TRBD2 | NA | TRBJ2-5 | TRBV11-1 | CASSVAGVMETQYF | TGTGCCAGCAGCGTAGCGGGGGTGATGGAGACCCAGTACTTC
TRBD1 | NA | TRBJ2-5 | TRBV7-2 | CASSRKGASETQYF | TGTGCCAGCAGCCGAAAGGGGGCGTCGGAGACCCAGTACTTC
TRBD1 | NA | TRBJ2-4 | TRBV28 | CATKGTGARFIQYF | TGTGCCACCAAGGGGACAGGGGCTCGATTCATTCAGTACTTC
TRBD1 | NA | TRBJ2-3 | TRBV7-2 | CASSSPRGRGTDTQYF | TGTGCCAGCAGCTCCCCGAGGGGGCGAGGCACAGATACGCAGTATTTT
NA | NA | TRBJ2-7 | TRBV28 | CASSFTPYEQYF | TGTGCCAGCAGTTTCACACCCTACGAGCAGTACTTC
NA | NA | TRBJ2-3 | TRBV6-1 | CASRGMADTQYF | TGTGCCAGCAGGGGGATGGCAGATACGCAGTATTTT
NA | few | TRBJ2-7 | TRBV29-1 | CSVGGGGSYEQYF | TGCAGCGTTGGGGGAGGGGGGAGTTACGAGCAGTACTTC
NA | NA | TRBJ2-7 | TRBV28 | CASSLTGPRVYEQYF | TGTGCCAGCAGTCTCACAGGCCCGAGGGTTTACGAGCAGTACTTC
NA | NA | TRBJ2-1 | TRBV4-1 | CASSQRGLYNEQFF | TGCGCCAGCAGCCAAAGGGGTTTATACAATGAGCAGTTCTTC
NA | NA | TRBJ1-3 | TRBV10-3 | CAISESRSHRPSSGNTIYF | TGTGCCATCAGTGAGTCCCGGTCCCATCGACCGAGCTCTGGAAACACCATATATTTT
NA | NA | TRBJ2-1 | TRBV7-3 | CASSRLQGNEQFF | TGTGCCAGCAGCCGCTTACAGGGTAATGAGCAGTTCTTC